This entry features one TCR beta chain sequence. Its antigen remains unknown. The record originates from a study of T cell repertoires and HLA-DP antigens. Looking at the study overall: Alloreactive CD4+ T cells targeted HLA-DP on transduced HeLa.

CDR3 length: 15 amino acids. V shed 6 bases and J 4 bases; nucleotides not matched to a gene: 5. The germline gives CDR1 MGHRA, CDR2 YSYEKL. Sequencing used immunoSEQ multiplex PCR; TCRdb keeps in-frame clones, though not all of them. The sample has approximately 100,000 clones, around nine tenths seen once; the top ten hold about 1.7%. This sequence was found in a man aged 45-65 years in good health and CMV-seronegative. Sequencing used CD4+ T cells from PBMCs. The rearrangement links TRBV4-1 to TRBJ2-3; 12 bases map to TRBD2. The CDR3 region is CASSPTSGSADTQYF. The CDR3 nucleotides read TGCGCCAGCAGTCCGACTAGCGGGAGCGCAGATACGCAGTATTTT.